The 18 T cell receptor beta chains given below trace back to one sample, sequenced in a study of monozygotic twins with inflammatory bowel disease. From its re-call of the 5' RACE reads, TCRdb lists each CDR3 protein once, without DNA. The sample's table shows approximately 330,000 distinct CDR3 sequences. The sequencing input was blood. Receptors originate from a human donor with ulcerative colitis or Crohn's disease, or a healthy co-twin of an affected twin (not recorded which).

The chain joins TRBV3-1 to TRBJ1-1. This CDR3 contains 12 residues. Per the germline V gene, CDR1 is LGHDT and CDR2 is YNNKEL (reference sequence). CDR3 amino acids: CASSRVNTEAFF. The full variable domain, completed using reference TRBV3-1 and TRBJ1-1, is DTAVSQTPKYLVTQMGNDKSIKCEQNLGHDTMYWYKQDSKKFLKIMFSYNNKELIINETVPNRFSPKSPDKAHLNLHINSLELGDSAVYFCASSRVNTEAFFGQGTRLTVV.

The chain carries TRBV5-4 and TRBJ2-7; TCRdb reports TRBD1, a call that lacks DNA to check it against. This CDR3 contains 12 residues. Per germline, CDR1 SGHNT and CDR2 YYREEE (reference sequence). CDR3 amino acids: CASSYTGREQYF.

The chain uses TRBV5-1 and TRBJ1-1; the TCRdb D gene call, TRBD1, has no DNA to confirm it. Per the germline V gene, CDR1 is SGHRS and CDR2 is YFSETQ. CDR3 size: 14 residues. CDR3 amino acids: CASRKVPGNTEAFF. Full variable domain (remainder filled in from reference TRBV5-1 and TRBJ1-1): KAGVTQTPRYLIKTRGQQVTLSCSPISGHRSVSWYQQTPGQGLQFLFEYFSETQRNKGNFPGRFSGRQFSNSRSEMNVSTLELGDSALYLCASRKVPGNTEAFFGQGTRLTVV.

The chain couples TRBV5-1 to TRBJ1-6; no DNA is available, so the TRBD1 call from TCRdb remains unchecked. This CDR3 contains 15 residues. Germline CDR1 and CDR2: SGHRS and YFSETQ. The CDR3 loop is CASSFRDKNNSPLHF.

The V gene is TRBV6-5, the J gene TRBJ1-1; TCRdb designates TRBD1, a call that cannot be tested without DNA. CDR1 and CDR2 (germline): MNHEY, SVGAGI. This CDR3 comprises 11 residues. The CDR3 sequence: CASGQSTEAFF.

This chain joins TRBV14 and TRBJ2-1; TCRdb outputs TRBD2, but without DNA this stays unchecked. The CDR3 contains 15 residues. Germline V lookup: CDR1 SGHDN, CDR2 FVKESK. The CDR3 spells CASSQDSPSYNEQFF. The full variable domain, in which reference TRBV14 and TRBJ2-1 provide the parts outside the CDR3, is EAGVTQFPSHSVIEKGQTVTLRCDPISGHDNLYWYRRVMGKEIKFLLHFVKESKQDESGMPNNRFLAERTGGTYSTLKVQPAELEDSGVYFCASSQDSPSYNEQFFGPGTRLTVL.

The chain recombines TRBV24-1 with TRBJ1-3. Germline CDR1 reads KGHDR; CDR2 reads SFDVKD. The CDR3 covers 19 residues. The CDR3 sequence is CATSDLGLPRLGSGNTIYF.

The CDR3 region is CASSFNPGQDEQYF. The V gene is TRBV11-2, the J gene TRBJ2-7; the D gene TCRdb calls, TRBD1, cannot be checked with no DNA. The CDR3 sequence is 14 residues long. The germline CDR1 and CDR2 sequences are SGHAT and FQNNGV.

The rearrangement joins TRBV7-9 to TRBJ1-2; TCRdb calls TRBD1, which cannot be checked without DNA. Germline CDR1 and CDR2: SEHNR and FQNEAQ (reference sequence). The length of the CDR3 is 14 residues. CDR3 residues: CASSLTGTGYGYTF.

V is TRBV12-3 or TRBV12-4 and J is TRBJ1-5. The CDR3 has 13 amino acids. The CDR3 here is CASSFARNQPQHF.

The chain recombines TRBV7-6 with TRBJ2-7; TCRdb lists TRBD1, though no DNA is available to test this call. The CDR3 length is 15 residues. The germline gives CDR1 SGHVS, CDR2 FNYEAQ. The CDR3 sequence: CASSPTQGIFYEQYF.

V usage is TRBV11-2 and J usage is TRBJ2-1; the TCRdb D gene call, TRBD2, has no DNA to confirm it. CDR1 is SGHAT and CDR2 is FQNNGV in the germline V gene. This CDR3 region has 16 residues. CDR3 protein: CASSPLAGAFYNEQFF.

V gene TRBV7-4 combines with J gene TRBJ2-2; TCRdb calls TRBD2, which cannot be checked without DNA. There are 15 residues in the CDR3. The germline V gene encodes CDR1 SGHVT and CDR2 SQSDAQ. The CDR3 protein is CASSSRGLAHRELFF.

V is TRBV3-1 and J is TRBJ2-1; with no DNA, the TCRdb D assignment of TRBD1 cannot be verified. There are 13 residues in the CDR3. Germline V gene sequence: CDR1 LGHDT, CDR2 YNNKEL (reference sequence). CDR3 sequence: CASTTGAYNEQFF.

This chain joins TRBV5-4 and TRBJ2-5; without DNA, the TCRdb call of TRBD2 cannot be checked. Germline V gene sequence: CDR1 SGHNT, CDR2 YYREEE (reference sequence). CDR3 length: 16 amino acids. CDR3: CASSLGAAKVKETQYF. Using reference TRBV5-4 and TRBJ2-5 for the parts outside the CDR3, the full variable domain is ETGVTQSPTHLIKTRGQQVTLRCSSQSGHNTVSWYQQALGQGPQFIFQYYREEENGRGNFPPRFSGLQFPNYSSELNVNALELDDSALYLCASSLGAAKVKETQYFGPGTRLLVL.

The rearrangement links TRBV30 to TRBJ2-3. CDR1 and CDR2 (germline): GTSNPN, SVGIG (reference sequence). The CDR3 length is 13 residues. CDR3 amino acids: CAWSVLAPDTQYF.

This chain uses TRBV20-1 with TRBJ2-1; the D gene TCRdb calls, TRBD1, cannot be checked with no DNA. This CDR3 has 13 amino acids. CDR1 is DFQATT, CDR2 SNEGSKA, per germline (reference sequence). The chain's CDR3 is CSAAGSRYNEQFF.

This sequence joins TRBV2 and TRBJ2-2; lacking DNA, the TRBD2 call made by TCRdb goes unchecked. Germline assignment: CDR1 SNHLY and CDR2 FYNNEI. The CDR3 runs to 15 residues. The CDR3 here is CASNGLAGNTGELFF.